This TCR beta chain was identified during a study of HIV-infected patients and healthy controls. Germline trimming cut 6 bases from V and 9 bases from J; bases unmatched to any gene: 8. The CDR3 totals 14 residues. In germline, CDR1 is SNHLY, CDR2 FYNNEI. Each CDR3 protein gets one entry after TCRdb re-called the 5' RACE reads with MiXCR. Of about 67,000 distinct CDR3 sequences listed, 15% to 20% were seen once; the top ten hold around 5.9%. The chain couples TRBV2 to TRBJ2-1, with 10 nucleotides matching TRBD1. The source material was CD4+ T cells from blood. This sequence was found in a human donor in good health. The CDR3 reads CASRRQGARAEQFF. DNA for the CDR3: TGTGCCAGCAGGCGACAGGGGGCGCGTGCTGAGCAGTTCTTC.